This T cell receptor beta chain was captured in a study of blood T cells in healthy people across ages. Findings of the study overall: Possibly confounding the expanded clonotype changes was the fact that donor CMV status was unknown.

This CDR3 comprises 14 residues. Per the germline V gene, CDR1 is MNHEY and CDR2 is SMNVEV (reference sequence). V lost 5 bases and J 5 bases, leaving 13 bases between the germline ends. With respect to this clonotype: The antigen is unknown.

A second PCR of about 7 to 12 cycles used a sample-barcoded 5' primer and a J-beta primer mix. A single record per CDR3 protein comes from TCRdb applying MiXCR to the 5' RACE reads. The sample holds just under 550,000 distinct CDR3 sequences, less than 25% seen once. The same data also went into a second study, on T cells of mothers and their children. That publication notes: Each donor was one of three healthy Caucasian mothers or one of their six children.

The J gene is TRBJ2-1, the V gene TRBV27; D gene unclear. This receptor was obtained from a boy aged 5-17 years in good health. What was sequenced was blood. The CDR3 region has the DNA TGTGCCAGCAGTACCCTCGGTCGAGACAATGAGCAGTTCTTC. This gives the protein CASSTLGRDNEQFF.